The present T cell receptor beta chain was sequenced within a study of blood T cell repertoires in COVID-19. Profiling relied on immunoSEQ multiplex PCR, and the TCRdb table lists in-frame clones only, not all of them. The sample contains over 45,000 clones, 77% of which appear only once. This TCR was sampled from a human donor with active or convalescent COVID-19. The donor label of this sample is uncertain. Material for sequencing was peripheral blood.

Written as DNA, the CDR3 is TGTGCCAGTACAAAAGAACAGGGAGCTGAAGCTTTCTTT. This codes for CASTKEQGAEAFF. V gene TRBV2 combines with J gene TRBJ1-1; the D gene is possibly TRBD1 (6 bases). V was trimmed by 9 bases and J by 6 bases, leaving 17 bases between them. The CDR3 covers 13 residues. Germline V lookup: CDR1 SNHLY, CDR2 FYNNEI.